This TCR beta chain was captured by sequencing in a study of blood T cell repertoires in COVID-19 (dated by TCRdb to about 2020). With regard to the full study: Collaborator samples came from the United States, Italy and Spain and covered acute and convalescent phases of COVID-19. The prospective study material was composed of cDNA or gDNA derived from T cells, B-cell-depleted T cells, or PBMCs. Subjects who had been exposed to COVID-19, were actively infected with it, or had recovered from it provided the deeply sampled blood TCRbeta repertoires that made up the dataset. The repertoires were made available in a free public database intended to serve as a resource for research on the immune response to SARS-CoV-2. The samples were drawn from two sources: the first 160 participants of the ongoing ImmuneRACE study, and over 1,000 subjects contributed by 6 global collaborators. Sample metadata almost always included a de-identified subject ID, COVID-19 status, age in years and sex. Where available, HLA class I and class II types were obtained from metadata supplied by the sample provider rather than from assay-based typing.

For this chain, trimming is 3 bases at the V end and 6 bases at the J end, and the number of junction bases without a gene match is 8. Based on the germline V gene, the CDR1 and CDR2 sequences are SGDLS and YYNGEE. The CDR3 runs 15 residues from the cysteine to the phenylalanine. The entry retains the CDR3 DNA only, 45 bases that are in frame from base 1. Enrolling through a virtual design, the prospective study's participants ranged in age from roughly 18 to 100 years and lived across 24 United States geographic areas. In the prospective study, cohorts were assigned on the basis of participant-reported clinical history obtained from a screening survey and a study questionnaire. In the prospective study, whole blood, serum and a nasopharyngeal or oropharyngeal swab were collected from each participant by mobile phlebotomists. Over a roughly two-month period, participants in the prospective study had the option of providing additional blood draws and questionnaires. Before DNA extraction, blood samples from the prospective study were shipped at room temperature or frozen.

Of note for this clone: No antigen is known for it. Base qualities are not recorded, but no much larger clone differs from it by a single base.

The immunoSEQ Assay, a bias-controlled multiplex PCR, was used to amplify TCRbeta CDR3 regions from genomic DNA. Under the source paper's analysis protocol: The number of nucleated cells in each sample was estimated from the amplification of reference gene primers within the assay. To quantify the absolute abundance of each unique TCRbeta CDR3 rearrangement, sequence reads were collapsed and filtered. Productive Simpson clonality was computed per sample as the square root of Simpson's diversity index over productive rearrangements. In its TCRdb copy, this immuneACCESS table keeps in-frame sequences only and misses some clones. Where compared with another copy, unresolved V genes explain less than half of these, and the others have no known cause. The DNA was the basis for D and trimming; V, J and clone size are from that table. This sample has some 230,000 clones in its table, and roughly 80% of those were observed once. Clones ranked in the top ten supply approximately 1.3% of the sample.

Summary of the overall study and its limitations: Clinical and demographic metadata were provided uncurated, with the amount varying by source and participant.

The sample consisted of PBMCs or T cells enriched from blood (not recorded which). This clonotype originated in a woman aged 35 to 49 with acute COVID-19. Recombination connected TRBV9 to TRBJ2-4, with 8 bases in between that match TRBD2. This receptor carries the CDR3 CASSGTGGNVNIQYF. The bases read TGTGCCAGCAGCGGAACGGGGGGGAACGTAAACATTCAGTACTTC. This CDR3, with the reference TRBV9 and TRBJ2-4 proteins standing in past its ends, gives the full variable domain DSGVTQTPKHLITATGQRVTLRCSPRSGDLSVYWYQQSLDQGLQFLIQYYNGEERAKGNILERFSAQQFPDLHSELNLSSLELGDSALYFCASSGTGGNVNIQYFGAGTRLSVL.